This TCR beta chain was retrieved from a study of cytomegalovirus exposure and HLA in healthy donors (dated by TCRdb to between 2016 and 2019). About the study as a whole: In an earlier analysis of approximately 640 of the donors, about 260 Gb of sequence data and 90 million to 120 million unique TCR beta sequences from about 180 million T cells were reported. A later genetic analysis took genome-wide SNP genotypes for about three fifths of the 666 donors and used that subset as a discovery cohort. Donor age, sex, ethnicity and CMV serostatus were compiled together with the repertoire data. HLA typing covered class I and class II loci at four-digit resolution. All discovery cohort repertoires had been generated using a single sequencing platform. An earlier analysis of nearly 600 of the donors applied high-throughput TCR beta sequencing to assess whether each TCR beta V gene segment acted as functional or pseudogenic. In a later analysis, previously published TCR beta repertoires from more than 500 donors were re-analyzed and high-resolution HLA genotyping was added so that TCR occurrence patterns could be studied. A separate validation cohort of over a hundred different subjects was used in addition to the 666-subject first cohort. Among roughly 400 genotyped donors of the cohort, an average of approximately 200,000 unique TCR beta nucleotide sequences was sequenced per donor, of which roughly 18% were non-productive. The study combined high-throughput TCR immunosequencing, statistical association of individual TCRs with disease status, and machine learning to predict cytomegalovirus infection status. About 5 DR-DQ haplotypes were handled as single units for association and clustering, since linkage in the cohort was strong. Of the roughly 430 genotyped donors, 81% fell in the genetic ancestry cluster associated with self-reported Caucasian donors. Using immunosequencing, the study profiled T cell repertoires from fewer than 700 subjects and related those repertoires to cytomegalovirus serostatus. The study was designed to test whether signatures of past pathogen exposure could be identified by cataloging public T cell receptors. An early release covering approximately 600 HLA-typed donors comprised about 320 gigabases of sequencing data and approximately 85 million unique TCR sequences. The number of typed donors differed by locus: about 629-630 for A, B, C, DRB1 and DQB1; 500 to 550 for DQA1; some 590 for DPA1; and about 450 for DPB1. Rather than using new phenotypic data, the later analysis identified candidate immune exposures from TCR beta sequences and from how often those sequences occurred across donors. Overall study results and their limits: In a later analysis, around 17,000 TCR beta sequences were associated with specific HLA alleles at a false discovery rate of 0.05. Cytomegalovirus status was reported to be diagnosed by the classifier with high specificity and sensitivity in both the original and validation cohorts. This cohort had only TCR beta chains sequenced, and the lack of alpha or paired-chain data limited which features could be detected. When HLA alleles, especially DR and DQ, strongly co-occurred, TCR associations were difficult to assign to individual alleles. A further reported finding was that TCR beta sequences accurately predicted the HLA-A and HLA-B alleles for most subjects in the first cohort. Across donors, most TCR sequences were observed very rarely, whereas some public TCRs were present in many individuals. A later analysis found that most CMV-associated TCR beta chains appeared HLA-restricted, with HLA associations seemingly driven largely by CMV exposure. According to a later genetic analysis, donors in an Asian-associated ancestry cluster had fewer N-insertions in productive TCRs than the approximately 710-donor mean. A later genetic analysis associated a missense DCLRE1C variant with V-gene and J-gene trimming of TCR beta chains, and an independent cohort replicated the association. Roughly uniform sequencing depth across donors was assumed in presence/absence analyses, although this assumption may not hold. Three of the identified cytomegalovirus-associated TCR beta chains were confirmed in vitro to be specific for cytomegalovirus antigens. Broadly in line with IMGT annotations, most TCR beta V segments showed up in productive rearrangements about 90% or about 30% of the time in an earlier analysis of 450 to 600 of the donors. A later analysis found that TCR association rates varied across HLA loci, with DRB1 alleles showing the most associated TCRs and HLA-C alleles the fewest. Correlated functional status among segregating V segments might reflect linkage disequilibrium, but an unknown experimental factor could not be ruled out. A group of highly shared sequence variants was considered likely to be a technical artifact of the sequencing pipeline. Because some donors lacked HLA typing at each locus, the association tests relied only on the typed subset. The only immune exposure information available for the cohort was CMV serostatus. In a later analysis, HLA-associated TCR beta chains showed more clonal expansion and lower generation probabilities than non-associated chains that were equally common. The authors suggested that the approach could potentially be extended to other disease states and immunological phenotypes. Some IMGT-functional V segments, including TRBV6-2 and TRBV6-3, could not be told apart with the 87-base-pair reads, so those segments were excluded. A total of some 180 TCR beta chains were listed by the study as associated with cytomegalovirus. Because counts were too low, seventeen rarely observed V segments, including chromosome 9 orphons, were left out of the earlier analysis of approximately 500 of the donors. According to a later analysis, parvovirus B19, influenza, CMV and Epstein-Barr virus appeared linked to several top co-occurrence clusters.

On this clone itself: Its cognate antigen has yet to be identified. The record has no base qualities; no much larger clone is one base away.

The cohort was made up of 500 to 800 healthy bone marrow donors. At the time of sampling, every cohort member was nominally healthy, though immune exposures that went unrecorded were likely present. The donor tested CMV seronegative and was one of the 352 seronegative cohort members. A peripheral blood sample was collected from each donor, and TCR beta sequencing was performed on peripheral blood mononuclear cells. Genomic DNA was extracted from the blood cell samples with the Qiagen DNeasy Blood Extraction Kit. Taken from cysteine to phenylalanine, the CDR3 has 13 residues. The retained sequence is limited to the CDR3, 39 bases, with the frame set at the first base. V drops 4 bases and J drops 5 bases, leaving 10 bases in between. Per the germline V gene, SGDLS is the CDR1 and YYNGEE is the CDR2. Library generation was performed with the immunoSEQ multiplex PCR assay. For the multiplex PCR, a mixture combining 60 forward primers for TCR Vbeta segments and 13 reverse primers for TCR Jbeta segments was used. Amplification of the CDR3 region of rearranged TCR beta genes was performed with a multiplex PCR assay on genomic DNA. The amplified TCR beta libraries were sequenced on the Illumina HiSeq System as 87-base-pair reads. Per the authors' processing: In a later analysis, tens of millions of unique TCR beta chains were counted across the approximately 640 repertoires, and around 10 million of these chains were shared by at least two donors. Raw reads were error-corrected and collapsed into unique sequences with a nearest-neighbor algorithm that merged closely related sequences to remove PCR and sequencing errors. V, D and J gene segments were assigned by aligning CDR3 sequences to IMGT reference sequences. For a sequence to be retained, a match of at least six nucleotides was required to both a V gene segment and a J gene segment. Rearrangements were classified as productive when the CDR3 lacked stop codons and remained in frame with V and J, and all other rearrangements were classified as non-productive. Following IMGT convention, CDR3 was defined as the stretch from the second conserved V-encoded cysteine to the conserved J-encoded phenylalanine. Sequences without an unambiguous match to a single V gene segment were excluded from the earlier analysis of almost 600 of the donors. In an earlier analysis of 587 of the donors, V segments were called functional above 56.7% productive rearrangements and were called segregating when the between-donor standard deviation exceeded 5%. To diagnose cytomegalovirus status from the catalog of TCR beta chain sequences, a statistical classification framework was built. A later analysis assigned V and J genes by comparing TCR nucleotide sequences with IMGT/GENE-DB human TR gene sequences. The TCRdist pipeline was used in a later analysis to assign CDR3 sequences and most-parsimonious VDJ recombination scenarios. In a later analysis, each TCR beta chain was defined by its CDR3 amino acid sequence together with its V-gene family, and reads lacking a unique V-gene family were excluded. To address suspected cross-contamination and a sequencing artifact, a later analysis removed 550 to 750 highly shared, low-generation-probability nucleotide sequences. For each public chain, a later analysis derived a clonal expansion index from normalized ranks of inferred template counts within each repertoire. A later analysis computed generation probabilities with a VDJ recombination model fitted to out-of-frame rearrangements, and checked the results against IGoR. In a later analysis, TCR-TCR, TCR-HLA and TCR-CMV co-occurrence was scored with hypergeometric tests, and a repertoire-size bias correction was applied to TCR pairs. To estimate false discovery rates, a later analysis permuted the HLA or CMV assignments 20 times. A later analysis grouped co-occurring TCRs with DBSCAN, adding TCRdist sequence similarity when clustering within HLA-allele-positive subsets. Repertoires with fewer than 30,000 or more than 120,000 public chains were left out of co-occurrence clustering, as were four to six repertoires with anomalous nucleotide sharing. TCRdb stores this immuneACCESS table with in-frame sequences only. Part of the clones is absent; in the studies checked, under half of the shortfall reflects unresolved V genes, and no reason is known for the rest. V and J calls and clone size are given by that table; D and trimming were obtained from the DNA. For this sample the table gives about 130,000 clones, of which around 80% were detected only once. The top ten hold over 3% of the sample.

The source is a woman aged 35 to 49 in good health and CMV-seronegative. Sequencing input: PBMCs. This chain joins TRBV9 to TRBJ1-5; there is no confident call for the D gene. The CDR3: CASSSEGDQPQHF. Read as DNA, the sequence is TGTGCCAGCAGCTCAGAGGGCGATCAGCCCCAGCATTTT.